This T cell receptor beta chain was captured by sequencing in a study of cytotoxic CD8 clonotypes in ibrutinib-treated CLL. Trimming took 4 bases from V and 2 from J; bases not matched to a gene: 14. CDR3 length: 17 residues. Germline V gene lookup returns CDR1 SGHRS and CDR2 YFSETQ. Measured with immunoSEQ multiplex PCR; TCRdb has only the in-frame clones, and not every one. The sample holds fewer than 200,000 clones, less than 85% seen once. V is TRBV5-1 and J is TRBJ1-2, with 7 bases that match TRBD1. Here the sequenced sample was PBMCs, taken after 24 months of ibrutinib treatment. The TCR comes from a human donor with chronic lymphocytic leukemia. CDR3 DNA sequence: TGCGCCAGCAGCCGATTAGCCCTCAAGACAGGGAACTATGGCTACACCTTC. Translating it yields CASSRLALKTGNYGYTF.